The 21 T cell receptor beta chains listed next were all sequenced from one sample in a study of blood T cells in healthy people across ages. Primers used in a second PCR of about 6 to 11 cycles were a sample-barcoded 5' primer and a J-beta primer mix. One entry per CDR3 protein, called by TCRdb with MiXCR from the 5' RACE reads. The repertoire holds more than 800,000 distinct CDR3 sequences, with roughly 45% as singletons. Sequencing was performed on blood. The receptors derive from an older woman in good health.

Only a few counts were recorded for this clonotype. The CDR3 protein is CSAPLREIYGYTF. The CDR3 region has the DNA TGCAGTGCCCCCCTCAGGGAGATCTATGGCTACACCTTC. The chain carries TRBV20-1 and TRBJ1-2; D may be TRBD1 (5 bases). The V and J ends lost 6 bases and 4 bases respectively, with 15 bases between them. Germline assignment: CDR1 DFQATT and CDR2 SNEGSKA (reference sequence). The CDR3 sequence is 13 residues long.

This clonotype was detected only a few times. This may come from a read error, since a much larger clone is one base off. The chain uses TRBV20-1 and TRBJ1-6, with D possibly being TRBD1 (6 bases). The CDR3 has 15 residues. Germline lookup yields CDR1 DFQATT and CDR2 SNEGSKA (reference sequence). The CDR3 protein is CSAIKTGNYNSPPHF. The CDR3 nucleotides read TGCAGTGCTATCAAAACAGGGAACTATAATTCACCCCCCCACTTT.

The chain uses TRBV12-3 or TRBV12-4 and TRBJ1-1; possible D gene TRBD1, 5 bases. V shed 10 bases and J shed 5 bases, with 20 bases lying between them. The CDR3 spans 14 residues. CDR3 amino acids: CATQGRPVRTEAFF. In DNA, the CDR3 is TGTGCCACCCAGGGACGGCCGGTTCGGACTGAAGCTTTCTTT.

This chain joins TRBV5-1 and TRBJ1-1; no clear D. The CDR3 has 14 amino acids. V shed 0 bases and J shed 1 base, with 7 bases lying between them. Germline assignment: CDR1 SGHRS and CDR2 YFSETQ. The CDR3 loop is CASSLGQWNTEAFF. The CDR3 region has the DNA TGCGCCAGCAGCTTGGGTCAGTGGAACACTGAAGCTTTCTTT.

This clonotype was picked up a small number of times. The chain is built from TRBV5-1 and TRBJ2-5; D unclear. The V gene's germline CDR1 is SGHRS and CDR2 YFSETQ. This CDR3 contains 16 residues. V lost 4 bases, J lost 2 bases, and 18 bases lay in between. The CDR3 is CASSRLPGLPQETQYF. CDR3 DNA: TGCGCCAGCAGCCGCCTTCCGGGTCTCCCGCAAGAGACCCAGTACTTC. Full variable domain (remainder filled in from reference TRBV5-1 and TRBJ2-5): KAGVTQTPRYLIKTRGQQVTLSCSPISGHRSVSWYQQTPGQGLQFLFEYFSETQRNKGNFPGRFSGRQFSNSRSEMNVSTLELGDSALYLCASSRLPGLPQETQYFGPGTRLLVL.

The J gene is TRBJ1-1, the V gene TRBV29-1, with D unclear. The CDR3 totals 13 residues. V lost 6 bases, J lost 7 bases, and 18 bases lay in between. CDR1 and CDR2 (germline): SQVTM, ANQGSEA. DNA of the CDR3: TGCAGCGTGATGGGGTACTTGAAGGGTGAAGCTTTCTTT. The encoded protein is CSVMGYLKGEAFF.

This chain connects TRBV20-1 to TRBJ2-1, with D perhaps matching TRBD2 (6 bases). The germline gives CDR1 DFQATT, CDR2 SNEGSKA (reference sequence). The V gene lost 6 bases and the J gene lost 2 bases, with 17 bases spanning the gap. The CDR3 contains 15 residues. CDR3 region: CSAPGRESPYNEQFF. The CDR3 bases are TGCAGTGCCCCAGGTCGGGAGTCCCCCTACAATGAGCAGTTCTTC.

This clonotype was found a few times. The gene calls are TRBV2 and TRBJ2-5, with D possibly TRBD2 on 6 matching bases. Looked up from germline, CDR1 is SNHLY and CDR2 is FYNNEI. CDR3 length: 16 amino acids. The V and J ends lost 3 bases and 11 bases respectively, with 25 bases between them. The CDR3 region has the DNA TGTGCCAGCAGTGAGGGCCGGGACTTGGGGCTTGATGAGCAGTACTTC. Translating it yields CASSEGRDLGLDEQYF.

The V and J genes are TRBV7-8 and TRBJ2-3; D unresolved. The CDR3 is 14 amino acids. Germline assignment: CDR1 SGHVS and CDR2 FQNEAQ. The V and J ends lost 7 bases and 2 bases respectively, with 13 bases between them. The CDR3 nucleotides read TGTGCCAGCAAGCCCACAGAGGACACAGATACGCAGTATTTT. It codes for CASKPTEDTDTQYF.

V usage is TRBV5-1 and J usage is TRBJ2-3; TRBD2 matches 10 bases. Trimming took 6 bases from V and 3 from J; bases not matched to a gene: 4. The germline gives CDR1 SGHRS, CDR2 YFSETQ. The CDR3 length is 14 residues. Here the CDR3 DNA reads TGCGCCAGCACAGCGGGAGGGCCAACAGATACGCAGTATTTT. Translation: CASTAGGPTDTQYF.

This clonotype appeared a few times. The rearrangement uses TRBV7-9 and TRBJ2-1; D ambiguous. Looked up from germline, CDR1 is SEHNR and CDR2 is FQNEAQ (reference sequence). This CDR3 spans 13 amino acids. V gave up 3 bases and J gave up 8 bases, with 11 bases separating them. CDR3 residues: CASSFVPQDEQFF. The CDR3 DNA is TGTGCCAGCAGCTTTGTCCCCCAGGATGAGCAGTTCTTC.

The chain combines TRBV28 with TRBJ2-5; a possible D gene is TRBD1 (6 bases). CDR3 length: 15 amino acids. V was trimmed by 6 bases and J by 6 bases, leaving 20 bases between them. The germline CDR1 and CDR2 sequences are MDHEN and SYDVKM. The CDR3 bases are TGTGCCAGCAGCCCATCAGGCGTGGGGGCGAAGACCCAGTACTTC. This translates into CASSPSGVGAKTQYF. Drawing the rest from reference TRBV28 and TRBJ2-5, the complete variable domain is DVKVTQSSRYLVKRTGEKVFLECVQDMDHENMFWYRQDPGLGLRLIYFSYDVKMKEKGDIPEGYSVSREKKERFSLILESASTNQTSMYLCASSPSGVGAKTQYFGPGTRLLVL.

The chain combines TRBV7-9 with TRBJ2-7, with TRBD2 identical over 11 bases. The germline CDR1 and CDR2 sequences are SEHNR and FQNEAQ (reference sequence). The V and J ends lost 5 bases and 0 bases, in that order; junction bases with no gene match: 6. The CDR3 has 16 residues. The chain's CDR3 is CASSAPLAGDSYEQYF. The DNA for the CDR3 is TGTGCCAGCAGCGCCCCACTAGCGGGAGACTCCTACGAGCAGTACTTC.

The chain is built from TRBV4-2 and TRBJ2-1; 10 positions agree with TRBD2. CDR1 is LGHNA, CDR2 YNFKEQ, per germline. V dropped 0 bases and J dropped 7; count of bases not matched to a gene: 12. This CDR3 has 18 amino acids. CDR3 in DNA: TGTGCCAGCAGCCAAGAGGTGCTAGCGGGAGCTGGTAGGAATGAGCAGTTCTTC. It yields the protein CASSQEVLAGAGRNEQFF.

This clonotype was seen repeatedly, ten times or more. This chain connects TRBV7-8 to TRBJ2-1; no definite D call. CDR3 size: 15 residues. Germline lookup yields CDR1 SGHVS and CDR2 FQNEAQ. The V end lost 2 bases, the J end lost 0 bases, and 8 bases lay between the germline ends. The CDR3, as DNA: TGTGCCAGCAGCTTATTGGCAGGCTCCTACAATGAGCAGTTCTTC. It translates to CASSLLAGSYNEQFF.

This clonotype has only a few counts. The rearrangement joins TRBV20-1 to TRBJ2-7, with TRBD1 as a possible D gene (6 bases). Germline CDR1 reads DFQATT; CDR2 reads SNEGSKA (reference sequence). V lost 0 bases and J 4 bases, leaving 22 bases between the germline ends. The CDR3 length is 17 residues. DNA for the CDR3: TGCAGTGCTAGAGATCCCTCGGCGGGCAGGGGTGGGTACGAGCAGTACTTC. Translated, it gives CSARDPSAGRGGYEQYF.

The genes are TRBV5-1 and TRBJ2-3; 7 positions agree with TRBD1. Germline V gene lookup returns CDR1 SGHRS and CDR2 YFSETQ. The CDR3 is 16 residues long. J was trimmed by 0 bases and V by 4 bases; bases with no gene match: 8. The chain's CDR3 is CASSPWTGRSTDTQYF. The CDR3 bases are TGCGCCAGCAGCCCCTGGACAGGACGTAGCACAGATACGCAGTATTTT. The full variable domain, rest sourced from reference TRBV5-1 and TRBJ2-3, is KAGVTQTPRYLIKTRGQQVTLSCSPISGHRSVSWYQQTPGQGLQFLFEYFSETQRNKGNFPGRFSGRQFSNSRSEMNVSTLELGDSALYLCASSPWTGRSTDTQYFGPGTRLTVL.

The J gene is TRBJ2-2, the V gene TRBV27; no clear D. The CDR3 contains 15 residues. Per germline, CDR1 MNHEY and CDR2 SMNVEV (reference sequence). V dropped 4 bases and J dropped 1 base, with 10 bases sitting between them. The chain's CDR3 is CASSYGQRNTGELFF. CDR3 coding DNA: TGTGCCAGCAGTTATGGGCAGCGGAACACCGGGGAGCTGTTTTTT.

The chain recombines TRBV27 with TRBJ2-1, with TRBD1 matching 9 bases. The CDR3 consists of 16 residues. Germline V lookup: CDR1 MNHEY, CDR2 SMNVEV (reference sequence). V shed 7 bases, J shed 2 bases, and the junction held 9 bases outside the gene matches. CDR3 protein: CASTILTGGAYNEQFF. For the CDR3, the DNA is TGTGCCAGCACCATCCTTACAGGGGGCGCCTACAATGAGCAGTTCTTC.

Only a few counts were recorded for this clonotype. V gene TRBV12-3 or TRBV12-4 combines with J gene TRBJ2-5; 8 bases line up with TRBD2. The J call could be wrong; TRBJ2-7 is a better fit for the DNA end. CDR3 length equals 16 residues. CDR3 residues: CASSFLPSGRYYEQYF. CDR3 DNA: TGTGCCAGCAGCTTCTTGCCCAGCGGGAGATATTACGAGCAGTACTTC.

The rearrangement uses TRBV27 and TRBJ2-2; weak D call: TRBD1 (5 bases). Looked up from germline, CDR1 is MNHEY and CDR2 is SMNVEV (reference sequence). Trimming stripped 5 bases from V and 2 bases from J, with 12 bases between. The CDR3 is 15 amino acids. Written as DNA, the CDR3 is TGTGCCAGCAGTAAAGACAGATTTAACACCGGGGAGCTGTTTTTT. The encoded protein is CASSKDRFNTGELFF.